These 19 T cell receptor beta chains originate from one sample sequenced in a study of siplizumab effects on memory and regulatory T cells. TCRdb keeps only in-frame clones here, not all; method: immunoSEQ multiplex PCR. The sample records about 100,000 clones, approximately 94% being singletons. The material sequenced was non-Treg CD4+ T cells sorted from blood. The receptor set was obtained from a human donor in good health.

The CDR3 region is CASSVGVGGSTGELFF. The CDR3 nucleotides read TGTGCCAGCAGCGTAGGAGTCGGGGGCAGTACCGGGGAGCTGTTTTTT. The gene calls are TRBV9 and TRBJ2-2; tentatively, D is TRBD1 or TRBD2 (6 bases each). With 0 bases removed from V and 5 bases from J, the gap between germline ends came to 14 bases. The germline CDR1 and CDR2 sequences are SGDLS and YYNGEE. CDR3 length: 16 amino acids.

V and J are TRBV28 and TRBJ1-2; D is ambiguous. V lost 2 bases to trimming and J lost 5 bases, with 9 bases between them. Germline loops: CDR1 MDHEN, CDR2 SYDVKM. The CDR3 is made up of 13 amino acids. The CDR3 DNA reads TGTGCCAGCAGTTTAGCCCCCCCATATGGCTACACCTTC. This codes for CASSLAPPYGYTF.

The V gene is TRBV28, the J gene TRBJ1-2; 8 bases are shared with TRBD1. This CDR3 contains 15 residues. CDR1 MDHEN and CDR2 SYDVKM come from the germline V gene. V trimming: 4 bases; J trimming: 6 bases; junction bases outside the gene matches: 10. This chain's CDR3 is CASSSGTGRVNGYTF. As DNA, the CDR3 is TGTGCCAGCAGTTCTGGGACAGGTCGGGTTAATGGCTACACCTTC.

The chain uses TRBV19 and TRBJ1-1, with no clear D. V lost 3 bases and J lost 1, with 12 bases in between. The CDR3 sequence is 15 residues long. Looked up from germline, CDR1 is LNHDA and CDR2 is SQIVND (reference sequence). The CDR3 DNA reads as TGTGCCAGTAGTATCGATCACAGAGGGAACACTGAAGCTTTCTTT. Protein product: CASSIDHRGNTEAFF.

The rearrangement joins TRBV6-5 to TRBJ2-7, with D possibly called TRBD1 or TRBD2 (6 bases each). The CDR3 sequence is 14 residues long. The V gene lost 4 bases and the J gene lost 4 bases, with 14 bases spanning the gap. Germline lookup yields CDR1 MNHEY and CDR2 SVGAGI. The CDR3 region is CASSLGQGRYEQYF. CDR3 in DNA: TGTGCCAGCAGTTTAGGGCAGGGGAGGTACGAGCAGTACTTC.

The V call is TRBV18, the J call TRBJ1-1, with D unresolved. Germline V gene lookup returns CDR1 KGHSH and CDR2 LQKENI. Trimming removed 1 base from V and 1 base from J, with 10 bases in between. The CDR3 totals 15 residues. The CDR3 sequence: CASSPLLGQNTEAFF. CDR3 coding DNA: TGTGCCAGCTCACCACTCTTGGGCCAGAACACTGAAGCTTTCTTT.

The chain carries TRBV5-1 and TRBJ2-3, with unresolved D. The CDR3 consists of 12 residues. Germline V gene data show CDR1 as SGHRS and CDR2 as YFSETQ. V lost 4 bases, J lost 4 bases, and 7 bases lay in between. DNA of the CDR3: TGCGCCAGCAGCCCGTCGGCAGATACGCAGTATTTT. This codes for CASSPSADTQYF.

This clone was seen only once. J is TRBJ2-7 and V is TRBV4-1, with 7 nucleotides matching TRBD1. Germline loops: CDR1 MGHRA, CDR2 YSYEKL. J gave up 7 bases and V 1 base, and 10 bases lay outside the gene matches. CDR3 length: 15 residues. CDR3 coding DNA: TGCGCCAGCAGCCAAGTGAACAGGGGCTTTGGGGAGCAGTACTTC. Translating it yields CASSQVNRGFGEQYF.

The sample holds a few counts of this clone. The rearrangement joins TRBV4-1 to TRBJ2-1; weak D call: TRBD1 (5 bases). V lost 2 bases and J lost 4, with 15 bases in between. This CDR3 is built from 16 residues. Germline lookup yields CDR1 MGHRA and CDR2 YSYEKL. This CDR3 reads CASSQPWGRAYNEQFF. The CDR3, as DNA: TGCGCCAGCAGCCAACCCTGGGGCAGGGCTTACAATGAGCAGTTCTTC.

This rearrangement joins TRBV7-2 to TRBJ1-3, with D hard to call. Germline lookup yields CDR1 SGHTA and CDR2 FQGNSA. The V end lost 7 bases, the J end lost 0 bases, and 4 bases lay between the germline ends. The CDR3 is 12 residues long. The CDR3 loop reads CASTFSGNTIYF. The CDR3 region has the DNA TGTGCCAGCACCTTCTCTGGAAACACCATATATTTT.

The gene calls are TRBV14 and TRBJ1-1; D is unresolved. Germline CDR1 is SGHDN and CDR2 is FVKESK. V shed 4 bases and J shed 1 base, with 7 bases lying between them. CDR3 size: 13 residues. CDR3 residues: CASSPLRNTEAFF. CDR3 bases: TGTGCCAGCAGCCCCCTACGGAACACTGAAGCTTTCTTT.

This clone was detected only once. The V call is TRBV5-1, the J call TRBJ1-2, with 8 bases identical to TRBD1. The germline CDR1 and CDR2 sequences are SGHRS and YFSETQ. The CDR3 has 14 amino acids. The trim removed 0 bases at V and 6 bases at J, leaving 4 bases unmatched. In nucleotides, the CDR3 is TGCGCCAGCAGCTTGGTGCCAGGGGGCAATGGCTACACCTTC. Its protein product is CASSLVPGGNGYTF.

The CDR3 nucleotides read TGTGCCAGCAATTCCGGGGTAGAGACCCAGTACTTC. Translating gives CASNSGVETQYF. The rearrangement joins TRBV6-5 to TRBJ2-5; a possible D gene is TRBD2 (5 bases). The CDR3 covers 12 residues. With 7 bases removed from V and 4 bases from J, the gap between germline ends came to 10 bases. Germline V gene sequence: CDR1 MNHEY, CDR2 SVGAGI.

This chain uses TRBV27 with TRBJ1-5; D is possibly TRBD1 (5 bases). This CDR3 region has 13 residues. The germline V and J ends were trimmed by 4 bases and 9 bases, with 13 bases remaining between them. Germline V CDR1 and CDR2: MNHEY, SMNVEV (reference sequence). Here the CDR3 DNA reads TGTGCCAGCAGTTGGGACGGAAAGTGGCCCCAGCATTTT. This codes for CASSWDGKWPQHF.

This sequence joins TRBV7-2 and TRBJ2-4, with D perhaps being TRBD1 or TRBD2 (5 bases each). This CDR3 region has 14 residues. Looked up from germline, CDR1 is SGHTA and CDR2 is FQGNSA. V lost 3 bases and J 3 bases, leaving 9 bases between the germline ends. The CDR3 reads CASSLGTNKNIQYF. The CDR3 DNA reads as TGTGCCAGCAGCTTGGGGACGAACAAAAACATTCAGTACTTC.

This chain links TRBV12-5 with TRBJ1-1, with 9 nucleotides matching TRBD1. CDR3 length: 14 amino acids. Germline V gene data show CDR1 as LGHNT and CDR2 as FRNRAP. V lost 6 bases to trimming and J lost 5 bases; unmatched junction nucleotides: 7. The CDR3 nucleotides read TGTGCTAGTGGAACAGGGGGCGGAAGGACTGAAGCTTTCTTT. It yields the protein CASGTGGGRTEAFF. Together with reference TRBV12-5 and TRBJ1-1, the CDR3 gives the full variable domain: DARVTQTPRHKVTEMGQEVTMRCQPILGHNTVFWYRQTMMQGLELLAYFRNRAPLDDSGMPKDRFSAEMPDATLATLKIQPSEPRDSAVYFCASGTGGGRTEAFFGQGTRLTVV.

The rearrangement joins TRBV2 to TRBJ2-2, with D possibly TRBD1 on 6 matching bases. CDR3 length equals 15 residues. V shed 7 bases and J shed 0 bases, with 12 bases lying between them. Germline values: CDR1 SNHLY, CDR2 FYNNEI. The CDR3 DNA reads TGTGCCAGCACCTTGGACAGCGCGAACACCGGGGAGCTGTTTTTT. This codes for CASTLDSANTGELFF. The full variable domain, rest sourced from reference TRBV2 and TRBJ2-2, is EPEVTQTPSHQVTQMGQEVILRCVPISNHLYFYWYRQILGQKVEFLVSFYNNEISEKSEIFDDQFSVERPDGSNFTLKIRSTKLEDSAMYFCASTLDSANTGELFFGEGSRLTVL.

The CDR3 nucleotides are TGTGCCAGCAGCTTAGGTCCAGGGGGGGTGAACACTGAAGCTTTCTTT. It encodes CASSLGPGGVNTEAFF. The genes are TRBV7-8 and TRBJ1-1, with 7 bases fitting TRBD1. V dropped 1 base and J dropped 0; count of bases not matched to a gene: 5. Germline CDR1 is SGHVS and CDR2 is FQNEAQ. The CDR3 has 16 amino acids. The full variable domain, in which reference TRBV7-8 and TRBJ1-1 provide the parts outside the CDR3, is GAGVSQSPRYKVAKRGQDVALRCDPISGHVSLFWYQQALGQGPEFLTYFQNEAQLDKSGLPSDRFFAERPEGSVSTLKIQRTQQEDSAVYLCASSLGPGGVNTEAFFGQGTRLTVV.

This rearrangement joins TRBV28 to TRBJ1-2, with D hard to call. The germline V and J ends were trimmed by 6 bases and 4 bases, with 12 bases remaining between them. Germline CDR1 reads MDHEN; CDR2 reads SYDVKM. CDR3 length equals 13 residues. CDR3 nucleotide sequence: TGTGCCAGCAGCTTAACAGATCGCTATGGCTACACCTTC. Its translation: CASSLTDRYGYTF.